Presented here are 25 T cell receptor beta chains from one specimen sequenced in a study of blood T cell repertoires in COVID-19 (dated by TCRdb to about 2020). Library construction relied on the immunoSEQ multiplex PCR assay. The table comes from immuneACCESS by way of TCRdb, which keeps in-frame sequences with V and J called. Part of the clones is missing from these tables; in studies checked, under half for an unresolved V gene and the rest for unknown reasons. Across this sample there are under 200,000 clones, with over 75% seen only once. Jointly, the top ten make up roughly 1.1% of the sample. Sequencing was carried out using peripheral blood. The receptors come from a man in his fifties or sixties who had recovered from COVID-19.

The CDR3 loop reads CASSFSGGAGEQYF. The CDR3 DNA reads as TGTGCCAGCAGCTTTAGCGGGGGGGCAGGGGAGCAGTACTTC. The chain has TRBV7-2 and TRBJ2-7; TRBD2 aligns across 11 bases. The ends lost 3 bases at V and 7 bases at J; junction bases unmatched: 5. CDR3 size: 14 residues. Germline V gives CDR1 SGHTA, CDR2 FQGNSA.

This clone was seen a handful of times. The V call is TRBV18, the J call TRBJ1-3, with 9 bases lining up with TRBD1. J gave up 3 bases and V 2 bases, and 17 bases lay outside the gene matches. The CDR3 is 20 amino acids. Germline V gives CDR1 KGHSH, CDR2 LQKENI. CDR3 loop: CASSPGTTVNRGLYGNTIYF. The CDR3 DNA sequence: TGTGCCAGCTCACCAGGAACAACAGTAAACAGGGGGCTTTATGGAAACACCATATATTTT. Looking up the rest from reference TRBV18 and TRBJ1-3 gives the full variable domain: NAGVMQNPRHLVRRRGQEARLRCSPMKGHSHVYWYRQLPEEGLKFMVYLQKENIIDESGMPKERFSAEFPKEGPSILRIQQVVRGDSAAYFCASSPGTTVNRGLYGNTIYFGEGSWLTVV.

The gene calls are TRBV6-2 or TRBV6-3 and TRBJ1-1, with TRBD1 matching 10 bases. CDR1 and CDR2 from the germline V gene are MNHEY and SVGEGT. This CDR3 is built from 16 residues. The J segment lost 5 bases and the V segment lost 5 bases, leaving 11 bases of the junction unmatched. The CDR3 DNA reads TGTGCCAGCAGTCATCGCTCGAGGACAGGGGGGACTGAAGCTTTCTTT. As protein: CASSHRSRTGGTEAFF.

The chain joins TRBV6-5 to TRBJ1-3, with D unclear. CDR3 length equals 15 residues. V was clipped by 8 bases and J by 0 bases, with 14 bases between them. Germline lookup yields CDR1 MNHEY and CDR2 SVGAGI. CDR3 bases: TGTGCCAGCGGAAGACACCAATTCTCTGGAAACACCATATATTTT. Translated: CASGRHQFSGNTIYF.

This chain links TRBV27 with TRBJ2-5; 9 positions agree with TRBD2. The CDR3 has 15 residues. Germline loops: CDR1 MNHEY, CDR2 SMNVEV (reference sequence). Germline trimming cut 2 bases from V and 5 bases from J; bases unmatched to any gene: 6. The CDR3: CASSLGLAGIETQYF. The CDR3 DNA reads TGTGCCAGCAGTTTAGGGCTAGCGGGGATCGAGACCCAGTACTTC.

This clone came up once. The V call is TRBV6-5, the J call TRBJ2-5; D not resolved. The V gene's germline CDR1 is MNHEY and CDR2 SVGAGI. Trimming left V 8 bases short and J 3 bases short, with 16 bases between. The CDR3 length is 14 residues. CDR3 sequence (DNA): TGTGCCAGCTCTCAGGCCCAGGAAAAAGAGACCCAGTACTTC. Translation: CASSQAQEKETQYF.

This chain joins TRBV11-2 and TRBJ2-1, with 11 positions matching TRBD2. The CDR3 extends over 15 amino acids. The V and J ends lost 7 bases and 7 bases, in that order; junction bases with no gene match: 9. Germline V CDR1 and CDR2: SGHAT, FQNNGV. The CDR3, as DNA: TGTGCCAGCACGCTAGCGGGGGGCCAGGTTAATGAGCAGTTCTTC. Amino acid sequence: CASTLAGGQVNEQFF.

This clone was found a few times. The chain couples TRBV2 to TRBJ1-5; D may be TRBD1 (5 bases). The germline V and J ends were trimmed by 6 bases and 2 bases, with 11 bases remaining between them. This CDR3 region has 14 residues. Germline V gene sequence: CDR1 SNHLY, CDR2 FYNNEI. CDR3 in DNA: TGTGCCAGCAGGGACACAAGGGGCAATCAGCCCCAGCATTTT. Translating it yields CASRDTRGNQPQHF.

This clone was counted a single time. The chain recombines TRBV11-1 with TRBJ1-2; TRBD1 matches at 7 bases. CDR1 and CDR2 from the germline V gene are SGHAT and FQDESV (reference sequence). The CDR3 is made up of 14 amino acids. Germline trimming cut 4 bases from V and 4 bases from J; bases unmatched to any gene: 6. CDR3: CASSYTGARYGYTF. CDR3 bases: TGTGCCAGCAGCTACACAGGGGCTCGCTATGGCTACACCTTC.

The chain uses TRBV4-1 and TRBJ1-3, with D perhaps matching TRBD1 (5 bases). The CDR3 sequence is 15 residues long. Trimming removed 4 bases at V and 10 bases at J, with 20 bases between. From germline, CDR1 is MGHRA and CDR2 YSYEKL. CDR3 nucleotide sequence: TGCGCCAGCAGCCCAGATGGCAGGGATGGCATAACCATATATTTT. It yields the protein CASSPDGRDGITIYF.

J is TRBJ1-1 and V is TRBV4-3; TRBD1 matches 7 bases. This CDR3 contains 15 residues. CDR1 is LGHNA, CDR2 YSLEER, per germline. V lost 0 bases to trimming and J lost 1 base; unmatched junction nucleotides: 2. The CDR3 region is CASSQERGRNTEAFF. CDR3 bases: TGCGCCAGCAGCCAAGAAAGGGGGCGGAACACTGAAGCTTTCTTT.

This chain uses TRBV25-1 with TRBJ2-3; no reliable D call. V lost 2 bases and J lost 4, with 4 bases in between. CDR3 length equals 12 residues. Germline V CDR1 and CDR2: MGHDK, SYGVNS. This chain's CDR3 is CASSERADTQYF. For the CDR3, the DNA is TGTGCCAGCAGTGAACGAGCAGATACGCAGTATTTT. Full variable domain (remainder filled in from reference TRBV25-1 and TRBJ2-3): EADIYQTPRYLVIGTGKKITLECSQTMGHDKMYWYQQDPGMELHLIHYSYGVNSTEKGDLSSESTVSRIRTEHFPLTLESARPSHTSQYLCASSERADTQYFGPGTRLTVL.

V gene TRBV19 combines with J gene TRBJ2-7; 9 nucleotides line up with TRBD1. Trimming took 5 bases from V and 2 from J; bases not matched to a gene: 4. CDR1 LNHDA and CDR2 SQIVND come from the germline V gene (reference sequence). The CDR3 length is 14 residues. The CDR3 DNA is TGTGCCAGTAGTGCCGGGACAGGGACCTACGAGCAGTACTTC. Residues: CASSAGTGTYEQYF.

V usage is TRBV5-4 and J usage is TRBJ1-1, with D possibly being TRBD1 (6 bases). The germline V and J ends were trimmed by 2 bases and 6 bases, with 14 bases remaining between them. Germline V gene data show CDR1 as SGHNT and CDR2 as YYREEE (reference sequence). The CDR3 contains 14 residues. Here the CDR3 DNA reads TGTGCCAGCAGCTTAATCGGGGGGCGTCCTGAAGCTTTCTTT. Translating it yields CASSLIGGRPEAFF.

The chain joins TRBV6-5 to TRBJ1-1; possible D gene TRBD1, 5 bases. Trimming removed 7 bases from V and 3 bases from J, with 12 bases in between. Germline V gene sequence: CDR1 MNHEY, CDR2 SVGAGI. The CDR3 sequence is 13 residues long. In nucleotides, the CDR3 is TGTGCCAGCATCGGGGGTCAGTACACTGAAGCTTTCTTT. It is translated as CASIGGQYTEAFF.

This clone has more than one count but fewer than ten. The J gene is TRBJ1-5, the V gene TRBV18, with a tentative D call TRBD1 (5 bases). The germline V gene encodes CDR1 KGHSH and CDR2 LQKENI. CDR3 length: 14 residues. Trimming shortened V by 3 bases and J by 3 bases, and 9 bases separated the two germline ends. CDR3 in amino acids: CASSPRQNNQPQHF. The CDR3 DNA reads as TGTGCCAGCTCACCGAGACAGAACAATCAGCCCCAGCATTTT.

The chain couples TRBV5-1 to TRBJ2-1; 7 bases match TRBD1. V dropped 1 base and J dropped 6; count of bases not matched to a gene: 1. Germline CDR1 and CDR2: SGHRS and YFSETQ. The CDR3 totals 13 residues. CDR3 sequence: CASSLQGVNEQFF. In nucleotides, the CDR3 is TGCGCCAGCAGCTTGCAGGGGGTCAATGAGCAGTTCTTC.

V is TRBV4-1 and J is TRBJ1-2; D is possibly TRBD1 (6 bases). Germline V CDR1 and CDR2: MGHRA, YSYEKL. V lost 1 base to trimming and J lost 2 bases, with 8 bases between them. CDR3 length: 14 amino acids. The CDR3 nucleotides read TGCGCCAGCAGCCAAGCCGGACAGAACTATGGCTACACCTTC. Its protein is CASSQAGQNYGYTF.

The CDR3 DNA reads TGCAGCGTTGAAGAGGGGGCTTGGGCTGAAGCTTTCTTT. This codes for CSVEEGAWAEAFF. The gene calls are TRBV29-1 and TRBJ1-1, with D possibly TRBD1 on 6 matching bases. CDR3 length: 13 residues. Trimming took off 0 bases at V and 6 bases at J, with 11 bases between the two ends. Germline loops: CDR1 SQVTM, CDR2 ANQGSEA.

The chain employs TRBV19 and TRBJ1-1; tentatively, D is TRBD1 (5 bases). CDR1 is LNHDA, CDR2 SQIVND, per germline (reference sequence). The ends were cut back, 3 bases at V and 4 bases at J, with 15 bases in the middle. The CDR3 length is 15 residues. The CDR3 DNA reads TGTGCCAGTAGTATCGCCGGGGGGAGGGGCACTGAAGCTTTCTTT. It codes for CASSIAGGRGTEAFF.

The chain links TRBV27 to TRBJ2-2, with 7 bases fitting TRBD1. CDR1 MNHEY and CDR2 SMNVEV come from the germline V gene (reference sequence). The J segment lost 7 bases and the V segment lost 3 bases, leaving 8 bases of the junction unmatched. The CDR3 covers 15 residues. Here the CDR3 DNA reads TGTGCCAGCAGTTTTAGACAGGGAGTACGCGGGGAGCTGTTTTTT. Translating it yields CASSFRQGVRGELFF.

This chain uses TRBV24-1 with TRBJ1-1, with TRBD1 matching over 7 bases. Germline lookup yields CDR1 KGHDR and CDR2 SFDVKD. The CDR3 is made up of 14 amino acids. The trim removed 7 bases at V and 4 bases at J, leaving 8 bases unmatched. CDR3 DNA: TGTGCCACCAGGCCAGGGGGTAGGAGCACTGAAGCTTTCTTT. The encoded protein is CATRPGGRSTEAFF.

To note about this clone: At one end the junction does not follow the germline gene, possibly because of a read error. The genes are TRBV7-2 and TRBJ1-5; TRBD1 agrees at 7 bases. Germline CDR1 reads SGHTA; CDR2 reads FQGNSA. This CDR3 region has 15 residues. The CDR3 here is CASSLEGANNQPQHF. The CDR3 region has the DNA TGTGCCAGCAGTTTAGAGGGGGCGAACAATCAGCCCCAGCATTTT. The complete variable domain, with remaining parts taken from reference TRBV7-2 and TRBJ1-5, reads GAGVSQSPSNKVTEKGKDVELRCDPISGHTALYWYRQSLGQGLEFLIYFQGNSAPDKSGLPSDRFSAERTGGSVSTLTIQRTQQEDSAVYLCASSLEGANNQPQHFGDGTRLSIL.

Here the CDR3 reads CASSSTGVGTEAFF. The CDR3 DNA reads as TGTGCCAGCAGCAGCACAGGGGTGGGCACTGAAGCTTTCTTT. The V and J genes are TRBV7-2 and TRBJ1-1; 7 positions agree with TRBD1. The CDR3 consists of 14 residues. From germline, CDR1 is SGHTA and CDR2 FQGNSA. V dropped 5 bases and J dropped 4; count of bases not matched to a gene: 7.

The chain is built from TRBV4-1 and TRBJ2-1; TRBD2 matches at 12 bases. The germline V gene has CDR1 MGHRA and CDR2 YSYEKL. This CDR3 region has 16 residues. Losses at the gene ends were 1 base for V and 10 bases for J; bases not matched to a gene: 8. The CDR3 loop is CASSQAGLAGPGEQFF. The CDR3, as DNA: TGCGCCAGCAGCCAAGCAGGACTAGCGGGGCCCGGGGAGCAGTTCTTC.